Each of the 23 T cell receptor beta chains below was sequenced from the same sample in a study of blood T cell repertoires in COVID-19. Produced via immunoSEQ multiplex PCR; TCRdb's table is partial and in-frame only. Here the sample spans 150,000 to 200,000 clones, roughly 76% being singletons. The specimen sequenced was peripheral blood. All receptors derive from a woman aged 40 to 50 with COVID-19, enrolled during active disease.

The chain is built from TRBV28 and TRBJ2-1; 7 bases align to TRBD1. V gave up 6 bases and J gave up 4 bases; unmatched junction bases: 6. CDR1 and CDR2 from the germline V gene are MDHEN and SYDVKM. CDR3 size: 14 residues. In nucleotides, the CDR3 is TGTGCCAGCAGGGGGACAGTAACTTACAATGAGCAGTTCTTC. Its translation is CASRGTVTYNEQFF.

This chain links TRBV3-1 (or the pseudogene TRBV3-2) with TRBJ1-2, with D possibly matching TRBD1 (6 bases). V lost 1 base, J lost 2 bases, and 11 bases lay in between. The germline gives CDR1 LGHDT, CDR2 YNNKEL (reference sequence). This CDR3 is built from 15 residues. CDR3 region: CASSQVVTGNYGYTF. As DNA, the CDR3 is TGTGCCAGCAGCCAAGTTGTTACAGGGAACTATGGCTACACCTTC.

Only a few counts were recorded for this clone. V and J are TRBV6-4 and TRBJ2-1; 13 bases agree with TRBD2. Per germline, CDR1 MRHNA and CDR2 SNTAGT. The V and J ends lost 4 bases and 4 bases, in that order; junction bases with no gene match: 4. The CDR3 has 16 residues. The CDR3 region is CASSVTSGRGYNEQFF. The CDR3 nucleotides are TGTGCCAGCAGTGTAACTAGCGGGAGGGGGTACAATGAGCAGTTCTTC.

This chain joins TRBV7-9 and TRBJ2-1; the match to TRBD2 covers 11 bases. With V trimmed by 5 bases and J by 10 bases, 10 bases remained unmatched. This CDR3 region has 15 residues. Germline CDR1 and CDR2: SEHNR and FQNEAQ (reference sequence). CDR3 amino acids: CASSPTSGNLVEQFF. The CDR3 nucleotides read TGTGCCAGCAGCCCGACTAGCGGGAATTTAGTAGAGCAGTTCTTC.

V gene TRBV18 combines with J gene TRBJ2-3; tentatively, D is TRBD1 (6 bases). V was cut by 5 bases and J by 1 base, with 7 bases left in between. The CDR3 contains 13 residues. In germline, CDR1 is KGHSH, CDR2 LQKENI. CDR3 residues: CASSSGGTDTQYF. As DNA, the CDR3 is TGTGCCAGCTCATCAGGGGGCACAGATACGCAGTATTTT.

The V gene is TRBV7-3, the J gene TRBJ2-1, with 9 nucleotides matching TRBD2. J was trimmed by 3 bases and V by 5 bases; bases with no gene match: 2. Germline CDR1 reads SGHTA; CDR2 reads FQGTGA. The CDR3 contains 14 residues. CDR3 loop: CASSRLADYNEQFF. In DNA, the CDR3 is TGTGCCAGCAGCCGACTAGCGGACTACAATGAGCAGTTCTTC.

The CDR3 here is CASSRAGLSNEQYF. CDR3 DNA sequence: TGTGCCAGTAGTAGAGCGGGATTATCGAACGAGCAGTACTTC. J is TRBJ2-7 and V is TRBV19; TRBD2 matches at 7 bases. The CDR3 has 14 amino acids. Trimming took 4 bases from V and 5 from J; bases not matched to a gene: 8. Per the germline V gene, CDR1 is LNHDA and CDR2 is SQIVND (reference sequence).

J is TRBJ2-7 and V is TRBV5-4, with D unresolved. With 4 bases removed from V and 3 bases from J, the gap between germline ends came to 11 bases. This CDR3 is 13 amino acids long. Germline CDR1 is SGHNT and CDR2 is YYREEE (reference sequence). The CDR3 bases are TGTGCCAGCAGCCTAAACAGCTACTACGAGCAGTACGTC. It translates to CASSLNSYYEQYV.

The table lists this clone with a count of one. In DNA, the CDR3 is TGTGCCACCAGCAGGCGAGGACAGGGTCCCAATGAGCAGTTCTTC. Translation gives CATSRRGQGPNEQFF. The chain has TRBV15 and TRBJ2-1, with 8 nucleotides matching TRBD1. CDR1 LNHNV and CDR2 YYDKDF come from the germline V gene (reference sequence). Losses at the gene ends were 3 bases for V and 6 bases for J; bases not matched to a gene: 7. The CDR3 covers 15 residues. Looking up the rest from reference TRBV15 and TRBJ2-1 gives the full variable domain: DAMVIQNPRYQVTQFGKPVTLSCSQTLNHNVMYWYQQKSSQAPKLLFHYYDKDFNNEADTPDNFQSRRPNTSFCFLDIRSPGLGDTAMYLCATSRRGQGPNEQFFGPGTRLTVL.

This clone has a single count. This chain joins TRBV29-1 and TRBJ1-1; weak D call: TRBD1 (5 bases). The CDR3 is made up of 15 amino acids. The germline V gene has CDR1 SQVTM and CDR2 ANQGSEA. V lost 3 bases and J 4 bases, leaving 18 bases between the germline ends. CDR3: CSVERGETGSTEAFF. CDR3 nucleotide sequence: TGCAGCGTTGAGCGGGGGGAAACCGGGAGCACTGAAGCTTTCTTT.

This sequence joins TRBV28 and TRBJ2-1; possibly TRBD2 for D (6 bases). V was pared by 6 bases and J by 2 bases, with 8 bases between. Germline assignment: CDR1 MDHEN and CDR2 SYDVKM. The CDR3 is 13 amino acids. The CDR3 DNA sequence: TGTGCCAGCAGACTAGCCCCCTACAATGAGCAGTTCTTC. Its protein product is CASRLAPYNEQFF. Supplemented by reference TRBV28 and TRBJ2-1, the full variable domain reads DVKVTQSSRYLVKRTGEKVFLECVQDMDHENMFWYRQDPGLGLRLIYFSYDVKMKEKGDIPEGYSVSREKKERFSLILESASTNQTSMYLCASRLAPYNEQFFGPGTRLTVL.

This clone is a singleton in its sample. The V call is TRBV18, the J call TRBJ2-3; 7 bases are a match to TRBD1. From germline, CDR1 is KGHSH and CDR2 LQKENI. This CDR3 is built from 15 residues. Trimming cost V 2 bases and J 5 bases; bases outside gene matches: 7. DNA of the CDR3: TGTGCCAGCTCACCAACACAGGGGTCTAGAGATACGCAGTATTTT. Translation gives CASSPTQGSRDTQYF.

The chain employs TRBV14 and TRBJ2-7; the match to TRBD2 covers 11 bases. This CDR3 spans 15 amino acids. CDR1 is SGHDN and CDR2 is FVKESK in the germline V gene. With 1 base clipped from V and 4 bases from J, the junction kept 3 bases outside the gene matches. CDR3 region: CASSQVTSGTYEQYF. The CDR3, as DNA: TGTGCCAGCAGCCAAGTGACTAGCGGGACTTACGAGCAGTACTTC. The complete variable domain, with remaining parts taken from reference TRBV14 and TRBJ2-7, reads EAGVTQFPSHSVIEKGQTVTLRCDPISGHDNLYWYRRVMGKEIKFLLHFVKESKQDESGMPNNRFLAERTGGTYSTLKVQPAELEDSGVYFCASSQVTSGTYEQYFGPGTRLTVT.

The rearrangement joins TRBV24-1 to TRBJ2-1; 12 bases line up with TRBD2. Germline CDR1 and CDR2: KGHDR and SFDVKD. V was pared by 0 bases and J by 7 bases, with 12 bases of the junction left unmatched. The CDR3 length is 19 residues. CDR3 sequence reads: CATSDLASGRARGRNEQFF. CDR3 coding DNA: TGTGCCACCAGTGATTTGGCTAGCGGGAGGGCCCGGGGTAGGAATGAGCAGTTCTTC.

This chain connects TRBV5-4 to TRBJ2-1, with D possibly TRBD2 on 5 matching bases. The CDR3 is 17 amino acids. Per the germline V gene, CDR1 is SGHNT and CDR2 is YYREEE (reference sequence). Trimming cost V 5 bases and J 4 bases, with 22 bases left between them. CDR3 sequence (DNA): TGTGCCAGCAGGAGTGATCTTCGGGGTCTTGGATACAATGAGCAGTTCTTC. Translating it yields CASRSDLRGLGYNEQFF.

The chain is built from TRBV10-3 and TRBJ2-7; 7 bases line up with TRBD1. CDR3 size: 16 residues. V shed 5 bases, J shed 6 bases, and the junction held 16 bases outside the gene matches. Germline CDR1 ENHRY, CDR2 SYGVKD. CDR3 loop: CAISSLSGTAKTEQYF. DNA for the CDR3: TGTGCCATCAGTTCTTTATCCGGGACAGCCAAAACCGAGCAGTACTTC.

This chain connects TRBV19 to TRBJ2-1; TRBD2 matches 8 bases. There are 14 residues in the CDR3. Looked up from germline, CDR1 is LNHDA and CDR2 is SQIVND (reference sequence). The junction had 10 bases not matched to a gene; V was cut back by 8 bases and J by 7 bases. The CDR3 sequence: CASRLTGLVNEQFF. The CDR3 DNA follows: TGTGCCAGTCGCCTTACGGGACTAGTAAATGAGCAGTTCTTC. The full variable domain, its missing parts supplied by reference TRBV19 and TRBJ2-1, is DGGITQSPKYLFRKEGQNVTLSCEQNLNHDAMYWYRQDPGQGLRLIYYSQIVNDFQKGDIAEGYSVSREKKESFPLTVTSAQKNPTAFYLCASRLTGLVNEQFFGPGTRLTVL.

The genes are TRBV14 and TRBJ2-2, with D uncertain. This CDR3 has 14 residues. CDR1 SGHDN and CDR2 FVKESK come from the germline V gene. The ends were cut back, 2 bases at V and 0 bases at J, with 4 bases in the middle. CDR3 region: CASSQPANTGELFF. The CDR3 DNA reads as TGTGCCAGCAGCCAACCCGCGAACACCGGGGAGCTGTTTTTT. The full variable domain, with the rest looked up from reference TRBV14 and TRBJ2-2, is EAGVTQFPSHSVIEKGQTVTLRCDPISGHDNLYWYRRVMGKEIKFLLHFVKESKQDESGMPNNRFLAERTGGTYSTLKVQPAELEDSGVYFCASSQPANTGELFFGEGSRLTVL.

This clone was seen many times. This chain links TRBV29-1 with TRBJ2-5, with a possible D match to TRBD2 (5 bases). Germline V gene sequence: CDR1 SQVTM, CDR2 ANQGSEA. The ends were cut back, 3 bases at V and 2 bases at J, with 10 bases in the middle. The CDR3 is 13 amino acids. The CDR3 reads CSVDRTGQETQYF. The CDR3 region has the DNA TGCAGCGTTGACCGTACGGGGCAAGAGACCCAGTACTTC.

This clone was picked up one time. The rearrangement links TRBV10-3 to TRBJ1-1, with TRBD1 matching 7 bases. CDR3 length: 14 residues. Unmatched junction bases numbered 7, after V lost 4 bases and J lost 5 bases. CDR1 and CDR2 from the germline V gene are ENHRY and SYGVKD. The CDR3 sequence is CAISARDRGTEAFF. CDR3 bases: TGTGCCATCAGTGCGCGGGACAGAGGGACTGAAGCTTTCTTT.

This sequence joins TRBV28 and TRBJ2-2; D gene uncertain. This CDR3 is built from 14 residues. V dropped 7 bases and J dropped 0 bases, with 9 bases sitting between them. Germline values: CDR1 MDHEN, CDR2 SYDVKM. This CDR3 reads CASIDFPNTGELFF. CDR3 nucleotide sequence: TGTGCCAGCATTGACTTCCCGAACACCGGGGAGCTGTTTTTT.

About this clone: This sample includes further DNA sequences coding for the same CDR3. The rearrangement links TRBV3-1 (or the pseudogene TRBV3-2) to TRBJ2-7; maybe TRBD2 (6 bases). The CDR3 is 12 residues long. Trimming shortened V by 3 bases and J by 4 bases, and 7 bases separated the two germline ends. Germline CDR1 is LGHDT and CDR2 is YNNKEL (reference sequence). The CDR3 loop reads CASSQGGYEQYF. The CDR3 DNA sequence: TGTGCCAGCAGCCAGGGGGGATACGAGCAGTACTTC.

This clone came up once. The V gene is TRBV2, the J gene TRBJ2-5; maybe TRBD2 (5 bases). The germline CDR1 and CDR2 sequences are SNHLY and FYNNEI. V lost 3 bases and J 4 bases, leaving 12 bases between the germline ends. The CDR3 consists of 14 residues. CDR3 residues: CASSDPLALETQYF. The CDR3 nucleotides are TGTGCCAGCAGTGACCCGCTAGCCCTAGAGACCCAGTACTTC.